This TCR beta chain was sequenced in a study of early T cells in non-severe SARS-CoV-2 infection. Each cDNA molecule carried a unique molecular identifier. Via MiXCR, TCRdb re-called the 5' RACE reads, giving one row per CDR3 protein. Found here are 75,000 to 80,000 distinct CDR3 sequences, around 11% of them singletons; the top ten hold about 11%. This clonotype was counted between two and nine times. CDR3 length equals 15 residues. V was shortened by 7 bases and J by 4 bases, with 19 bases between the two germline ends. The V gene's germline CDR1 is MNHEY and CDR2 SVGAGI. The gene calls are TRBV6-5 and TRBJ1-1; possible D gene TRBD1, 6 bases. The receptor was isolated from an adult who was a healthcare worker with PCR-confirmed SARS-CoV-2 infection or an uninfected control (not recorded which). The sequencing used whole blood, collected at baseline. The CDR3 loop reads CASTAIPGAGTEAFF. The CDR3 DNA sequence: TGTGCCAGCACCGCAATCCCAGGGGCCGGCACTGAAGCTTTCTTT.